This T cell receptor beta chain originates from a study of T cell responses to AZD1222 COVID-19 vaccine. As to this clone: Its antigen remains unknown.

TCRdb keeps only in-frame clones here, not all; method: immunoSEQ multiplex PCR. The repertoire holds 250,000 to 300,000 clones, with almost 95% as singletons. Study results and limitations: All repertoire sampling was performed exclusively after the peak T cell response.

The material was peripheral blood, obtained 28 days after the second AZD1222 dose. The clonotype comes from an adult who received the AZD1222 COVID-19 vaccine.

The CDR3 sequence is CASSGSNQPQHF. The CDR3 nucleotides read TGTGCCAGCAGCGGTTCAAATCAGCCCCAGCATTTT. The chain recombines TRBV27 with TRBJ1-5; D gene uncertain. There are 12 residues in the CDR3. Germline V gene sequence: CDR1 MNHEY, CDR2 SMNVEV (reference sequence). Between the trimmed V and J ends, which lost 6 bases and 4 bases, there was a span of 7 bases.